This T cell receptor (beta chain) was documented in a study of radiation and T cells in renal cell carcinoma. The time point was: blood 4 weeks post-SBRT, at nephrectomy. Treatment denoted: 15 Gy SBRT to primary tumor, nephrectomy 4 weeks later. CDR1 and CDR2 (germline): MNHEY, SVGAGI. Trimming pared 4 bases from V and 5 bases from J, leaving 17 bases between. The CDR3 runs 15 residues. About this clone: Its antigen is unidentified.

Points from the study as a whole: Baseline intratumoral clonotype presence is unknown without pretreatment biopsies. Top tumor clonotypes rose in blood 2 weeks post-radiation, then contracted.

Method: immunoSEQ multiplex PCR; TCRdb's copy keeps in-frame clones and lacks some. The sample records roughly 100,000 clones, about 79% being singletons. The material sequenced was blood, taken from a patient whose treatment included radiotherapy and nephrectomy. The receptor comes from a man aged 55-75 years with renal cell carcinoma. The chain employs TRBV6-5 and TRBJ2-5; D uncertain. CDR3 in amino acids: CASSSFSGRRETQYF. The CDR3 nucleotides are TGTGCCAGCAGTTCCTTTTCCGGACGTCGGGAGACCCAGTACTTC.